Listed below are T cell receptor beta chains from one sample, sequenced in a study of blood T cell repertoires in COVID-19. Sequencing was performed with immunoSEQ multiplex PCR; in TCRdb, only in-frame clones are kept and a portion is missing. The sample yields about 230,000 clones, around nine tenths seen once. Material: peripheral blood. The origin of the receptors is a woman aged 60-75 years with acute or convalescent COVID-19. Both conserved end residues are part of each CDR3. D genes are given only for firm matches. Clone size appears in some rows only: once, few, many, or a class for an expanded clone.

V	size	J	D	DNA	CDR3
TRBV3-1/TRBV3-2	.	TRBJ1-3	.	TGTGCCAGCAGCCCCGGGACACTAAGAAACACCATATATTTT	CASSPGTLRNTIYF
TRBV6-6	.	TRBJ2-3	TRBD2	TGTGCCAGCAGTTACGGGGGAGGGGTAGTAACAGATACGCAGTATTTT	CASSYGGGVVTDTQYF
TRBV7-2	few	TRBJ2-7	.	TGTGCCAGCAGCTTGGGGCAGGGGACCTACGAGCAGTACTTC	CASSLGQGTYEQYF
TRBV28	once	TRBJ1-6	.	TGTGCCAGCAGACCTGGGGCGGGGGCGACCTATAATTCACCCCTCCACTTT	CASRPGAGATYNSPLHF
TRBV19	.	TRBJ2-5	.	TGTGCCAGTAGTACTGTAGGGGAAGAGACCCAGTACTTC	CASSTVGEETQYF
TRBV2	once	TRBJ1-6	TRBD1	TGTGCCAGCAGGGCACAGGGGTACAACAATTCACCCCTCCACTTT	CASRAQGYNNSPLHF
TRBV30	.	TRBJ1-4	TRBD1	TGTGCCCGATGTGACAGGGGTCGTGAAAAACTGTTTTTT	CARCDRGREKLFF
TRBV6-6	.	TRBJ2-2	TRBD2	TGTGCCAGCAGCCCACGTCCCCGCGGGGGCACCGGGGAGCTGTTTTTT	CASSPRPRGGTGELFF
TRBV18	few	TRBJ1-2	TRBD1	TGTGCCAGCTCAAGACAGGGAGGTAATTATGGCTACACCTTC	CASSRQGGNYGYTF
TRBV28	once	TRBJ1-5	.	TGTGCCAGCAGAGCAGGCGCAGAGACTATCTTCTTCAATCAGCCCCAGCATTTT	CASRAGAETIFFNQPQHF
TRBV14	.	TRBJ2-1	.	TGTGCCAGCAGCCAGGACTTCTACAATGAGCAGTTCTTC	CASSQDFYNEQFF
TRBV7-9	.	TRBJ1-4	.	TGTGCCAGCAGCTTAGAACAGTTGAATGAAAAACTGTTTTTT	CASSLEQLNEKLFF
TRBV5-4	.	TRBJ1-2	TRBD1	TGTGCCAGCAGCCCCCCGGGACAGCTCTATGGCTACACCTTC	CASSPPGQLYGYTF
TRBV6-5	.	TRBJ1-2	.	TGTGCCAGCCGCCCCGGGGTTAACTATGGCTACACCTTC	CASRPGVNYGYTF
TRBV4-2	.	TRBJ2-3	TRBD2	TGTGCCAGCAGCCAAGCGGGGTCGGGAGGGGCCGGAGATACGCAGTATTTT	CASSQAGSGGAGDTQYF
TRBV5-8	.	TRBJ1-1	.	TGTGCCACCCACAGGCGACTGAACACTGAAGCTTTCTTT	CATHRRLNTEAFF
TRBV6-5	few	TRBJ1-2	TRBD1	TGTGCCAGCAGTAGACAGGGACTTGATAACTATGGCTACACCTTC	CASSRQGLDNYGYTF
TRBV28	.	TRBJ1-2	TRBD1	TGTGCCAGCAGCCCTCGGGACAGGCCCTATGGCTACACCTTC	CASSPRDRPYGYTF
TRBV7-2	.	TRBJ2-2	.	TGTGCCAGCAGCCCGCGCCGAGCGGCGAACACCGGGGAGCTGTTTTTT	CASSPRRAANTGELFF
TRBV6-5	.	TRBJ1-5	TRBD1	TGTGCCAGCAGTACCCAGGGGGGTAGTAATCAGCCCCAGCATTTT	CASSTQGGSNQPQHF
TRBV30	.	TRBJ1-4	.	TGTGCCTGGAGTCTCCGTCGGGTTGCAGAAAAACTGTTTTTT	CAWSLRRVAEKLFF
TRBV11-2	.	TRBJ2-3	TRBD2	TGTGCCAGCTCCCGGGGCGGGGGAAACACAGATACGCAGTATTTT	CASSRGGGNTDTQYF